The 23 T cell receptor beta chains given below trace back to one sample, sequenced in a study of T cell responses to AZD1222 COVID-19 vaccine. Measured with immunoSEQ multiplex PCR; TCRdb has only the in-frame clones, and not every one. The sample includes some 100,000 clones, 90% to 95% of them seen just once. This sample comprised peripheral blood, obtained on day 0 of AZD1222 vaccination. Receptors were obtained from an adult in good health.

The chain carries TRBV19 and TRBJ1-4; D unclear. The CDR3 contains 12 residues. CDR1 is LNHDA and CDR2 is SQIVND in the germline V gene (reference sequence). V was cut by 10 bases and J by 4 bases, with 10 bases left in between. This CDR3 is CATNRGNEKLFF. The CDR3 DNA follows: TGTGCCACAAATCGGGGTAATGAAAAACTGTTTTTT.

CDR3 residues: CASSQDGGNTEAFF. CDR3 nucleotides: TGTGCCAGCAGCCAAGACGGCGGGAACACTGAAGCTTTCTTT. The V and J genes are TRBV4-2 and TRBJ1-1; D is uncertain. V was pared by 0 bases and J by 1 base, with 6 bases between. Germline V gives CDR1 LGHNA, CDR2 YNFKEQ. The CDR3 spans 14 residues.

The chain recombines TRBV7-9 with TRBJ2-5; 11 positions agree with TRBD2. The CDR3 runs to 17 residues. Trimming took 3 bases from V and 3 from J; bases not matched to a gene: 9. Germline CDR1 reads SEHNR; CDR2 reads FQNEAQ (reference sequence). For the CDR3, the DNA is TGTGCCAGCAGCTTTGGAGGTCTAGCGGGGGGAAAAGAGACCCAGTACTTC. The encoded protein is CASSFGGLAGGKETQYF.

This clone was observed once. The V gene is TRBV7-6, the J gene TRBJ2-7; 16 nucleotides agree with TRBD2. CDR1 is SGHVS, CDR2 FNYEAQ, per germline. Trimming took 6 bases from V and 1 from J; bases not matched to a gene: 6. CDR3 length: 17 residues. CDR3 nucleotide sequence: TGTGCCAGCAGTTACGGGACTAGCGGGGGGGGTTCCTACGAGCAGTACTTC. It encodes CASSYGTSGGGSYEQYF.

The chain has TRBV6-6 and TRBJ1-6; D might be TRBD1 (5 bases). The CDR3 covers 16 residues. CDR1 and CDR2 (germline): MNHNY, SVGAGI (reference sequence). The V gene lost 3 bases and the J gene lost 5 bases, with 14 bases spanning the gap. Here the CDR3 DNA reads TGTGCCAGCAGTTATGAGGGGCCAGGGCATAATTCACCCCTCCACTTT. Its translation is CASSYEGPGHNSPLHF.

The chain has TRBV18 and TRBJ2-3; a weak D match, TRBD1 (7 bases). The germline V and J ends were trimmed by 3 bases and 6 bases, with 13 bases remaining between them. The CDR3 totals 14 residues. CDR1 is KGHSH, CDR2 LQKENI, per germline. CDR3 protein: CASSPSQGRDTQYF. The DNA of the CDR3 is TGTGCCAGCTCACCTTCACAGGGGAGGGATACGCAGTATTTT.

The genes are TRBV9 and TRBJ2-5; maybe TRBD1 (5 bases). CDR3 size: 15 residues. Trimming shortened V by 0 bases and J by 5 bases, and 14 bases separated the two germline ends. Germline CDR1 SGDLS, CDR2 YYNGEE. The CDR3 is CASSVEGRAAETQYF. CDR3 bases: TGTGCCAGCAGCGTAGAGGGCAGGGCTGCGGAGACCCAGTACTTC.

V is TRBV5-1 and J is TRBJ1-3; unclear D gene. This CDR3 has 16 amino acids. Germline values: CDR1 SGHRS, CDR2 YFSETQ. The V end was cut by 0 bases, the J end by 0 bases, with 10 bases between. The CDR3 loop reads CASSLGGISSGNTIYF. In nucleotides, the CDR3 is TGCGCCAGCAGCTTGGGTGGCATTTCCTCTGGAAACACCATATATTTT.

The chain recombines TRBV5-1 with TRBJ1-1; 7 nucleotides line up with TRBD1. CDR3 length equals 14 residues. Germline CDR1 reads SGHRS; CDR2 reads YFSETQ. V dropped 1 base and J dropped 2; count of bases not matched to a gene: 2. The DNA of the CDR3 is TGCGCCAGCAGCTTGACAGGGGTTAACACTGAAGCTTTCTTT. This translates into CASSLTGVNTEAFF.

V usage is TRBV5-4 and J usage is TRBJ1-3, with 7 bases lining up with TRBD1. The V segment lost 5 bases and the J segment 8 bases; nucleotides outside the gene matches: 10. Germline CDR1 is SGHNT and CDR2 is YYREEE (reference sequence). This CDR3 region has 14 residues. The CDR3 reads CASSADRRPDTIYF. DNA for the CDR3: TGTGCCAGCAGTGCGGACAGGCGACCGGACACCATATATTTT.

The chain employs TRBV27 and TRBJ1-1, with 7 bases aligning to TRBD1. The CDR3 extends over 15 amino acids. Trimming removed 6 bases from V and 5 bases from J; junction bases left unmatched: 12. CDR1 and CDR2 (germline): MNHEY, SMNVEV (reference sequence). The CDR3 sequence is CASSLDRPRHTEAFF. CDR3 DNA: TGTGCCAGCAGCCTGGACAGGCCCCGGCATACTGAAGCTTTCTTT.

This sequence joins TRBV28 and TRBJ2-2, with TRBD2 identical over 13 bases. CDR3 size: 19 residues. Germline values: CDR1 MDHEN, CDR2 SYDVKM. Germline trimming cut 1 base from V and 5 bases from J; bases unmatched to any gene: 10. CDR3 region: CASSLSPGLAGVRTGELFF. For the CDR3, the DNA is TGTGCCAGCAGTTTATCCCCCGGACTAGCGGGGGTAAGAACCGGGGAGCTGTTTTTT.

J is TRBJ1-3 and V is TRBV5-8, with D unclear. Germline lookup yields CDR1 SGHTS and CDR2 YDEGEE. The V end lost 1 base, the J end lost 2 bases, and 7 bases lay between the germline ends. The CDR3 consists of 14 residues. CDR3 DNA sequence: TGTGCCAGCAGCTTGTCGGGAGCTGGAAACACCATATATTTT. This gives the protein CASSLSGAGNTIYF. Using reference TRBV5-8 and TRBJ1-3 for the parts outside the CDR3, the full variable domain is EAGVTQSPTHLIKTRGQQATLRCSPISGHTSVYWYQQALGLGLQFLLWYDEGEERNRGNFPPRFSGRQFPNYSSELNVNALELEDSALYLCASSLSGAGNTIYFGEGSWLTVV.

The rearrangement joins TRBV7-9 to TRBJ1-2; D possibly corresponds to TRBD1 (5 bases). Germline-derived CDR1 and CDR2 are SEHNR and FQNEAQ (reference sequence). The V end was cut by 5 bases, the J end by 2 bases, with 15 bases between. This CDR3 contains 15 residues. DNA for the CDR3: TGTGCCAGCAGCCCCCGGGGAAGGGGCAACTATGGCTACACCTTC. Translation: CASSPRGRGNYGYTF.

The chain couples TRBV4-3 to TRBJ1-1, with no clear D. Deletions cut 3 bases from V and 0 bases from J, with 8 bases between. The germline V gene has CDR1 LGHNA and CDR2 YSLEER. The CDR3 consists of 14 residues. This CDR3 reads CASSQLRLNTEAFF. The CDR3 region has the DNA TGCGCCAGCAGCCAGCTCCGGCTGAACACTGAAGCTTTCTTT.

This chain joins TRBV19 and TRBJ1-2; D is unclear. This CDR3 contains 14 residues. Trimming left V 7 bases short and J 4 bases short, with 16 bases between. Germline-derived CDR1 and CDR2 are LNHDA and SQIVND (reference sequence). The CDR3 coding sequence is TGTGCCAGTATCGGCATGGTTCGGTCCTATGGCTACACCTTC. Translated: CASIGMVRSYGYTF.

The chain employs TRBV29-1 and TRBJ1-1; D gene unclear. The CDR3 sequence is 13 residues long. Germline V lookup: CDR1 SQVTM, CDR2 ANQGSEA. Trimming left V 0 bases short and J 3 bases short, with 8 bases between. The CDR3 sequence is CSVEEGRDTEAFF. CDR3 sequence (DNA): TGCAGCGTTGAAGAGGGTCGAGACACTGAAGCTTTCTTT. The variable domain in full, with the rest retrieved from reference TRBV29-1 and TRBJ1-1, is SAVISQKPSRDICQRGTSLTIQCQVDSQVTMMFWYRQQPGQSLTLIATANQGSEATYESGFVIDKFPISRPNLTFSTLTVSNMSPEDSSIYLCSVEEGRDTEAFFGQGTRLTVV.

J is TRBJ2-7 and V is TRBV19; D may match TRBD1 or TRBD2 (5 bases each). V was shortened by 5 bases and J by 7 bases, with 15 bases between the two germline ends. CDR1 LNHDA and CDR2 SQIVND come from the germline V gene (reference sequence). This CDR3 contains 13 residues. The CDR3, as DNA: TGTGCCAGTAGTTTTGGGGACCTACGGGAGCAGTACTTC. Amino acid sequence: CASSFGDLREQYF.

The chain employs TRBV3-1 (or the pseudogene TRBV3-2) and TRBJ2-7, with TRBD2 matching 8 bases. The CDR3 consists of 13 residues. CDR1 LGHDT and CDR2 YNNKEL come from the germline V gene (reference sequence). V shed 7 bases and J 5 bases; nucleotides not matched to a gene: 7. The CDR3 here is CASIAGCGNEQYF. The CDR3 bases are TGTGCCAGCATAGCGGGGTGCGGGAACGAGCAGTACTTC.

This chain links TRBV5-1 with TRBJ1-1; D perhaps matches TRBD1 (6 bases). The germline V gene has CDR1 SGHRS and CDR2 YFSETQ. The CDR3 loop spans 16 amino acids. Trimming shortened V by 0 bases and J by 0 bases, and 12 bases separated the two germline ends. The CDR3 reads CASSLGQGFVNTEAFF. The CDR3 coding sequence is TGCGCCAGCAGCTTGGGCCAGGGGTTCGTGAACACTGAAGCTTTCTTT.

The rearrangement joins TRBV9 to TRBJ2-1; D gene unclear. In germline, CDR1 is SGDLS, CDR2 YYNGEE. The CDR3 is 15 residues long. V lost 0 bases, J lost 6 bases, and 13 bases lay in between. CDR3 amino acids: CASSVGGNTLNEQFF. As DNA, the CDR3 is TGTGCCAGCAGCGTAGGGGGTAATACCCTCAATGAGCAGTTCTTC.

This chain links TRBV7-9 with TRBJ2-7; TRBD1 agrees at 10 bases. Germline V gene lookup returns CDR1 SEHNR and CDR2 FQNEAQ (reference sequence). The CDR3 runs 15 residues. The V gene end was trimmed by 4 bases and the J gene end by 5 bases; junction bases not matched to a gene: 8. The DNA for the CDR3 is TGTGCCAGCAGCTCCCGGGGACAGGGGTTCCACGAGCAGTACTTC. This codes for CASSSRGQGFHEQYF.

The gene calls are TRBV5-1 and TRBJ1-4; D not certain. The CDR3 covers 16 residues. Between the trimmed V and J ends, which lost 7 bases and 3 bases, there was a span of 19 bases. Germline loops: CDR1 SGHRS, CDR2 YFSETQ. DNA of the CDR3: TGCGCCAGCTCCCCTCCGCTCGGGAATGCTAATGAAAAACTGTTTTTT. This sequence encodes CASSPPLGNANEKLFF.